Included here is one TCR beta chain sequence, with context. These data come from a study of shared clonotypes between healthy human individuals. Naive CD8 populations comprised CD45RO-negative cells positively selected for CCR7, excluding terminally differentiated effector memory CD45RA+ cells. Recent vaccinations or acute infections were absent in the healthy HIV-negative adult donors. Nashville, Tennessee was home to all donors, who were Caucasian adults. Per germline, CDR1 MDHEN and CDR2 SYDVKM. Trimming cost V 3 bases and J 0 bases, with 9 bases left between them. This CDR3 contains 15 residues. Data came from immunoSEQ multiplex PCR; TCRdb stores just in-frame clones and leaves some out. The data contain some 2 million clones, less than 95% of them singletons.

The TCR was taken from a man aged 18 to 35 in good health. This rearrangement joins TRBV28 to TRBJ1-5; D is perhaps TRBD1 (5 bases). Input material: naive CD8+ T cells sorted from blood. This chain's CDR3 is CASSFVTDSNQPQHF. DNA of the CDR3: TGTGCCAGCAGTTTTGTGACAGATAGCAATCAGCCCCAGCATTTT.